This passage covers 12 T cell receptor beta chains from one sample sequenced in a study of Ad26.COV2.S vaccination and SARS-CoV-2 variants. Sample treatment: about 20 received Ad26.COV2.S at low or high dose, single or two shots; about five received placebo; per-sample allocation not given. The study sampled participants on day 63 after the first vaccine or placebo injection. TCRdb keeps only in-frame clones here, not all; method: immunoSEQ multiplex PCR. This sample has 400,000 to 450,000 clones; about nine tenths occur once, and the top ten carry roughly 1.7%. The source was peripheral blood, collected in a trial of Ad26.COV2.S vaccine versus placebo. The receptor source for this set is a person aged 18-65 years who received the Ad26.COV2.S COVID-19 vaccine or a placebo.

The gene calls are TRBV5-4 and TRBJ1-5, with D possibly TRBD1 on 6 matching bases. There are 13 residues in the CDR3. Germline V gene sequence: CDR1 SGHNT, CDR2 YYREEE (reference sequence). V lost 2 bases to trimming and J lost 7 bases, with 10 bases between them. The CDR3 loop is CASSFGGDQPQHF. The CDR3, as DNA: TGTGCCAGCAGCTTTGGGGGCGACCAGCCCCAGCATTTT.

The rearrangement links TRBV18 to TRBJ1-4, with D maybe TRBD1 (6 bases). This CDR3 is 17 amino acids long. In germline, CDR1 is KGHSH, CDR2 LQKENI. V was trimmed by 3 bases and J by 8 bases, leaving 22 bases between them. The CDR3 DNA sequence: TGTGCCAGCTCACCTACGCTGCGGGGGGCCGTTCGGGAAAAACTGTTTTTT. Translated, it gives CASSPTLRGAVREKLFF.

J is TRBJ1-2 and V is TRBV10-1, with 7 bases identical to TRBD1. Losses at the gene ends were 10 bases for V and 6 bases for J; bases not matched to a gene: 11. The CDR3 sequence is 13 residues long. The germline V gene has CDR1 WNHNN and CDR2 SYGVQD (reference sequence). CDR3 region: CATVDYRGHGYTF. The CDR3 coding sequence is TGCGCCACCGTAGATTACAGGGGACATGGCTACACCTTC.

The rearrangement uses TRBV7-2 and TRBJ2-1; TRBD1 might be the D (6 bases). Trimming left V 6 bases short and J 0 bases short, with 15 bases between. The CDR3 consists of 16 residues. Germline CDR1 is SGHTA and CDR2 is FQGNSA. The CDR3 DNA sequence: TGTGCCAGCAGTTACCAAACAGGGCACTCCTACAATGAGCAGTTCTTC. Its protein is CASSYQTGHSYNEQFF.

This chain connects TRBV5-6 to TRBJ1-1; D uncertain. The ends were cut back, 4 bases at V and 0 bases at J, with 13 bases in the middle. Germline V gene sequence: CDR1 SGHDT, CDR2 YYEEEE. The CDR3 extends over 15 amino acids. The CDR3 is CASSLGGVLNTEAFF. DNA of the CDR3: TGTGCCAGCAGCCTCGGCGGAGTCCTGAACACTGAAGCTTTCTTT.

The V gene is TRBV6-2 or TRBV6-3, the J gene TRBJ2-5; the match to TRBD1 covers 9 bases. The V gene's germline CDR1 is MNHEY and CDR2 SVGEGT. This CDR3 spans 16 amino acids. Germline trimming cut 5 bases from V and 7 bases from J; bases unmatched to any gene: 14. CDR3 DNA: TGTGCCAGCAGTCAGCCCGGGACAGGGTCGTTAGGGACCCAGTACTTC. Its translation is CASSQPGTGSLGTQYF.

This CDR3 reads CASSKSERAHAGANVLTF. CDR3 coding DNA: TGTGCCAGTAGTAAGTCCGAGAGGGCGCATGCTGGGGCCAACGTCCTGACTTTC. The V gene is TRBV19, the J gene TRBJ2-6, with D tentatively TRBD2 (5 bases). This CDR3 is 18 amino acids long. From germline, CDR1 is LNHDA and CDR2 SQIVND (reference sequence). Trimming stripped 4 bases from V and 2 bases from J, with 18 bases between. The full variable domain, with the rest looked up from reference TRBV19 and TRBJ2-6, is DGGITQSPKYLFRKEGQNVTLSCEQNLNHDAMYWYRQDPGQGLRLIYYSQIVNDFQKGDIAEGYSVSREKKESFPLTVTSAQKNPTAFYLCASSKSERAHAGANVLTFGAGSRLTVL.

The CDR3 nucleotides read TGTGCCAGCAAAGCGGGGGGGCCTATTACGCAGTATTTT. This translates into CASKAGGPITQYF. The chain uses TRBV28 and TRBJ2-3; 10 nucleotides line up with TRBD2. Trimming took 7 bases from V and 8 from J; bases not matched to a gene: 6. Germline CDR1 is MDHEN and CDR2 is SYDVKM. The length of the CDR3 is 13 residues.

The chain couples TRBV18 to TRBJ2-5; 10 positions match TRBD1. The CDR3 length is 15 residues. The junction had 10 bases not matched to a gene; V was cut back by 8 bases and J by 4 bases. In germline, CDR1 is KGHSH, CDR2 LQKENI. CDR3 DNA: TGTGCCAGCAAAAAGACAGGGGGCCAGGGAGAGACCCAGTACTTC. This translates into CASKKTGGQGETQYF.

The J gene is TRBJ1-1, the V gene TRBV11-2; no reliable D call. In germline, CDR1 is SGHAT, CDR2 FQNNGV. V shed 0 bases and J shed 6 bases, with 8 bases lying between them. The CDR3 contains 13 residues. The CDR3 protein is CASSLDSVAEAFF. CDR3 DNA sequence: TGTGCCAGCAGCTTAGATTCTGTGGCTGAAGCTTTCTTT.

V and J are TRBV16 and TRBJ1-4; D is undetermined. Looked up from germline, CDR1 is KGHSY and CDR2 is FQNENV. The CDR3 consists of 17 residues. With 1 base removed from V and 6 bases from J, the gap between germline ends came to 18 bases. The CDR3 DNA reads as TGTGCCAGCAGCCAATGGGCCGTCGGGTCGAGGGATGAAAAACTGTTTTTT. Protein sequence: CASSQWAVGSRDEKLFF.

The chain couples TRBV5-6 to TRBJ2-7; D unclear. The CDR3 has 13 residues. Germline V lookup: CDR1 SGHDT, CDR2 YYEEEE. V lost 2 bases and J 2 bases, leaving 8 bases between the germline ends. Written as DNA, the CDR3 is TGTGCCAGCAGCTTTGGCCAGACCTACGAGCAGTACTTC. This codes for CASSFGQTYEQYF.